This TCR beta chain was sequenced during a study of cytomegalovirus exposure and HLA in healthy donors listed by TCRdb under 2017. Background for the entire study: An earlier analysis of about 530 of the donors reported 276 Gb of sequence data and 117 million unique TCR beta sequences obtained from 180 million or so T cells. Because of strong linkage in the cohort, 4 to 6 DR-DQ haplotypes were treated as single units for association and clustering. The study used immunosequencing to profile the T cell repertoires of some 600 subjects and linked those repertoires to cytomegalovirus serostatus. A later analysis re-examined previously published TCR beta repertoires from over 500 donors and added high-resolution HLA genotyping to investigate patterns of TCR occurrence. Every discovery cohort repertoire had been produced on one sequencing platform. To decide whether each TCR beta V gene segment behaved as functional or pseudogenic, an earlier analysis of 587 of the donors relied on high-throughput TCR beta sequencing. HLA typing included class I and class II loci at four-digit resolution. An early release that covered fewer than 750 HLA-typed donors contained about 290 gigabases of sequencing data and tens of millions of unique TCR sequences. Rather than using new phenotypic data, the later analysis identified candidate immune exposures from TCR beta sequences and from how often those sequences occurred across donors. The study was designed to test whether signatures of past pathogen exposure could be identified by cataloging public T cell receptors. Along with the roughly 700-subject first cohort, a separate validation cohort of more than 90 different subjects was used. Of the approximately 400 genotyped donors, over 70% fell in the genetic ancestry cluster associated with self-reported Caucasian donors. Typing coverage varied by locus: roughly 620-640 donors for A, B, C, DRB1 and DQB1; some 520 for DQA1; more than 600 for DPA1; some 470 for DPB1. In a later genetic analysis, genome-wide SNP genotypes for 398 of the 666 donors were used, and that subset was treated as a discovery cohort. On average, over 200,000 unique TCR beta nucleotide sequences were sequenced per donor among roughly 430 genotyped donors of the cohort, with around 19% of those sequences being non-productive. Donor age, sex, ethnicity and CMV serostatus were collected together with the repertoire data. To predict cytomegalovirus infection status, the study brought together high-throughput TCR immunosequencing, statistical association of individual TCRs with disease status, and machine learning.

General study outcomes and caveats: A further reported finding was that TCR beta sequences accurately predicted the HLA-A and HLA-B alleles for most subjects in the first cohort. At a false discovery rate of 0.05, a later analysis linked 16,000 or so TCR beta sequences to specific HLA alleles. Correlated functional status among segregating V segments might reflect linkage disequilibrium, but an unknown experimental factor could not be ruled out. In a later analysis, HLA-associated TCR beta chains showed more clonal expansion and lower generation probabilities than non-associated chains that were equally common. The study listed approximately 150 TCR beta chains as associated with cytomegalovirus. A later genetic analysis associated a missense DCLRE1C variant with V-gene and J-gene trimming of TCR beta chains, and an independent cohort replicated the association. A later analysis reported that several top co-occurrence clusters appeared linked to parvovirus B19, influenza, CMV and Epstein-Barr virus. According to the authors, the approach could potentially be generalized to other disease states and immunological phenotypes. Most CMV-associated TCR beta chains appeared to be HLA-restricted in a later analysis, and the HLA associations seemed to be driven largely by CMV exposure. According to a later genetic analysis, donors in an Asian-associated ancestry cluster had fewer N-insertions in productive TCRs than the approximately 650-donor mean. In vitro tests confirmed that three of the cytomegalovirus-associated TCR beta chains recognize cytomegalovirus antigens. Because HLA typing was missing for some donors at each locus, association tests included only the typed subset. Most TCR sequences were seen in very few donors, while some public TCRs were found in many individuals. Some IMGT-functional V segments, including TRBV6-2 and TRBV6-3, could not be told apart with the 87-base-pair reads, so those segments were excluded. The classifier was reported to diagnose cytomegalovirus status with high specificity and sensitivity in both the original and validation cohorts. CMV serostatus was the only immune exposure information available for the cohort. A cluster of highly shared sequence variants was judged likely to be a technical artifact of the sequencing pipeline. Because counts were too low, 15 or so rarely observed V segments, including chromosome 9 orphons, were excluded from the earlier analysis of a few hundred of the donors. In this cohort, only TCR beta chains were sequenced, and detectable features were limited by the absence of alpha or paired-chain data. Assigning TCR associations to individual alleles was difficult when HLA alleles, especially DR and DQ, strongly co-occurred. Sequencing depth was assumed to be roughly uniform across donors in the presence/absence analyses, though that assumption may not hold. In a later analysis, the rate of TCR association differed among HLA loci, with DRB1 alleles having the most associated TCRs and HLA-C alleles having the fewest. In an earlier analysis of some 550 of the donors, most TCR beta V segments were observed in productive rearrangements about 90% or about 30% of the time, broadly matching IMGT annotations.

Receptor amplification or capture employed the immunoSEQ multiplex PCR assay. For the multiplex PCR, a mixture combining 60 forward primers for TCR Vbeta segments and 13 reverse primers for TCR Jbeta segments was used. The CDR3 region of rearranged TCR beta genes was amplified from genomic DNA by a multiplex PCR assay. The amplified TCR beta libraries were sequenced on the Illumina HiSeq System as 87-base-pair reads. In the original analysis: A later analysis tallied 75 million to 95 million unique TCR beta chains across the 666 repertoires, and about 12 million of those chains were shared by two or more donors. Raw reads were error-corrected and collapsed into unique sequences by a nearest-neighbor algorithm in which closely related sequences were merged to remove PCR and sequencing errors. Alignment of CDR3 sequences to IMGT reference sequences was used to assign V, D and J gene segments. Each retained sequence needed at least a six-nucleotide match to both a V gene segment and a J gene segment. Rearrangements were classified as productive when the CDR3 lacked stop codons and remained in frame with V and J, and all other rearrangements were classified as non-productive. CDR3 was defined by IMGT convention, running from the second conserved V-encoded cysteine to the conserved J-encoded phenylalanine. The earlier analysis of some 540 of the donors excluded any sequence lacking an unambiguous match to a single V gene segment. An earlier analysis of around 600 of the donors classified V segments as functional when productive rearrangements were above 56.7% and as segregating when the standard deviation between donors was above 5%. A statistical classification framework was built for diagnosing cytomegalovirus status from the catalog of TCR beta chain sequences. V and J gene assignment, in a later analysis, came from comparing TCR nucleotide sequences with IMGT/GENE-DB human TR gene sequences. Using the TCRdist pipeline, a later analysis assigned CDR3 sequences along with most-parsimonious VDJ recombination scenarios. In a later analysis, each TCR beta chain was defined by its CDR3 amino acid sequence together with its V-gene family, and reads without a unique V-gene family were excluded. A later analysis removed 550 to 650 highly shared, low-generation-probability nucleotide sequences to deal with suspected cross-contamination and a sequencing artifact. In a later analysis, a clonal expansion index was calculated for each public chain from normalized within-repertoire ranks of inferred template counts. Generation probabilities in a later analysis came from a VDJ recombination model fitted to out-of-frame rearrangements, and those results were checked against IGoR. A later analysis scored TCR-TCR, TCR-HLA and TCR-CMV co-occurrence with hypergeometric tests, applying a repertoire-size bias correction to TCR pairs. In a later analysis, false discovery rates were estimated by permuting HLA or CMV assignments 20 times. In a later analysis, co-occurring TCRs were grouped using DBSCAN, and TCRdist sequence similarity was added for clustering within HLA-allele-positive subsets. Repertoires with fewer than 30,000 or more than 120,000 public chains were left out of co-occurrence clustering, as were five repertoires with anomalous nucleotide sharing. Drawn from immuneACCESS, this table holds only the in-frame rearrangements with V and J called that TCRdb kept. Clones are partly lost; checked studies trace under half to an unresolved V gene and leave the rest unexplained. The V and J calls and the clone size are those of that table, but D and trimming were determined from the DNA. The sample table contains about 190,000 clones; only one count was recorded for more than 70% of them. The top ten clonotypes cover approximately 0.26% of the sample.

Spanning cysteine to phenylalanine, the CDR3 consists of 13 amino acids. Just the 39-base CDR3 DNA is kept, in frame starting at base 1. CDR1 and CDR2 (SGHRS, YFSETQ) derive from the germline V gene. V loses 0 bases of germline sequence and J loses 6 bases, and the interval between the two ends is 9 bases. The cohort consisted of 600 or so healthy bone marrow donors. At the time of sampling, every cohort member was nominally healthy, though immune exposures that went unrecorded were likely present. The donor tested CMV seronegative and was one of the 352 seronegative cohort members. Each donor provided a peripheral blood sample, and peripheral blood mononuclear cells were used for TCR beta sequencing. Genomic DNA was extracted from the blood cell samples with the Qiagen DNeasy Blood Extraction Kit. Turning to this clone: Its target antigen remains unknown. Base qualities are not at hand, and no much larger clone is one base apart.

The V and J segments used are TRBV5-1 and TRBJ1-2, with no confident D gene call. The source of this sequence is a boy between 10 and 17 years old in good health and CMV-seronegative. The source material was PBMCs. The encoded CDR3 is CASSLVGVNGYTF. The DNA sequence is given as TGCGCCAGCAGCTTGGTCGGGGTAAATGGCTACACCTTC. The full variable domain, completed from the reference TRBV5-1 and TRBJ1-2 proteins outside the CDR3, reads KAGVTQTPRYLIKTRGQQVTLSCSPISGHRSVSWYQQTPGQGLQFLFEYFSETQRNKGNFPGRFSGRQFSNSRSEMNVSTLELGDSALYLCASSLVGVNGYTFGSGTRLTVV.